This is a list of T cell receptor beta chains from one sample in a study of cytomegalovirus exposure and HLA in healthy donors. The repertoire was sequenced with immunoSEQ multiplex PCR; TCRdb's copy has only in-frame clones and lacks some. Of some 98,000 clones in the sample, more than 70% are singletons; the top ten hold 9.5% to 12%. The sequenced material came from PBMCs. These receptors were collected from a man younger than 30 in good health and CMV-seropositive. The CDR3 runs from the conserved cysteine through the conserved F or W. Fields, in order: clone size, V gene, J gene, D gene, CDR3 DNA, CDR3 protein. The D gene is left open where the match is weak. Rows give clone size only sometimes, using once, few, many, or a class for an expanded clone.

-,TRBV6-1,TRBJ2-7,-,TGTGCCAGCAGCGAAGGGGGAGCCGGCTACGAGCAGTACTTC,CASSEGGAGYEQYF
-,TRBV27,TRBJ2-7,TRBD1,TGTGCCAGCAGTACGGACAGGGGCGGTAACAACGAGCAGTACTTC,CASSTDRGGNNEQYF
once,TRBV7-2,TRBJ2-5,TRBD2,TGTGCCAGCAGCCGAGTAGCGGGGGGGCCCGAGACCCAGTACTTC,CASSRVAGGPETQYF
-,TRBV7-9,TRBJ1-1,-,TGTGCCAGCAGCTCCGGGGGGGGTATCCCTGAAGCTTTCTTT,CASSSGGGIPEAFF
-,TRBV10-1,TRBJ1-3,TRBD1,TGCGCCAGCAGTGATGGGACAGCTACTGGAAACACCATATATTTT,CASSDGTATGNTIYF
few,TRBV7-9,TRBJ2-7,TRBD2,TGTGCCAGCAGCCCTCTTTCCGGGGGGGCATATGAGCAGTACTTC,CASSPLSGGAYEQYF
few,TRBV5-1,TRBJ2-1,-,TGCGCCAGCAGCTTGGCCGGGTTGACAGATTCCAATGAGCAGTTCTTC,CASSLAGLTDSNEQFF
-,TRBV7-2,TRBJ2-1,TRBD2,TGTGCCAGCAGCCCCATAGCGGGTTCCTACAATGAGCAGTTCTTC,CASSPIAGSYNEQFF
-,TRBV19,TRBJ1-2,-,TGTGCCAGTACCCCAGGAACCGGGAGAGGCTACACCTTC,CASTPGTGRGYTF
-,TRBV7-9,TRBJ2-1,-,TGTGCCAGCAGTTGGGGGCTCAGTGAGCAGTTCTTC,CASSWGLSEQFF
few,TRBV5-1,TRBJ2-5,TRBD1,TGCGCCAGCAGCCAAAATGGACAGGCAGGGGAGACCCAGTACTTC,CASSQNGQAGETQYF
-,TRBV29-1,TRBJ2-1,-,TGCAGCACGACTAGTGACAATGAGCAGTTCTTC,CSTTSDNEQFF
-,TRBV2,TRBJ2-7,-,TGTGCCAGCAGTGAGATAATCCTATCCTCCTACGAGCAGTACTTC,CASSEIILSSYEQYF
-,TRBV4-1,TRBJ1-4,-,TGCGCCAGCAGCCAAGAGGGGCGTTGGGAAAAACTGTTTTTT,CASSQEGRWEKLFF
-,TRBV4-1,TRBJ2-7,-,TGCGCCAGCAGCCCGGACAGAGCCAACTACGAGCAGTCCTTC,CASSPDRANYEQSF
-,TRBV28,TRBJ2-3,TRBD2,TGTGCCAGCAAAACTAGCGGGACAGCCACAGATACGCAGTATTTT,CASKTSGTATDTQYF
-,TRBV2,TRBJ1-1,-,TGTGCCAGCAGAGAACGGGGGTCGAGCACTGAAGCTTTCTTT,CASRERGSSTEAFF
many,TRBV4-1,TRBJ2-6,TRBD2,TGCGCCAGCAGCCAAGTATCCGCGGGGGGGTCCGTTGGGGCCAACGTCCTGACTTTC,CASSQVSAGGSVGANVLTF
-,TRBV7-7,TRBJ1-6,TRBD1,TGTGCCAGCAGCGCCCCGGCCGGGACAGCCTTTTTTCCCCTCCACTTT,CASSAPAGTAFFPLHF
-,TRBV19,TRBJ2-7,-,TGTGCCAGTAGTATAGCCACCGGGACACGGGCCGAGCAGTACTTC,CASSIATGTRAEQYF
-,TRBV9,TRBJ2-7,TRBD1,TGTGCCAGCAGCCCAACTTCCGGGACAGGGCCCTACGAGCAGTACTTC,CASSPTSGTGPYEQYF
-,TRBV6-1,TRBJ2-3,-,TGTGCCGCCCTTAGAGAAGGCACAGATACGCAGTATTTT,CAALREGTDTQYF
-,TRBV5-6,TRBJ2-7,-,TGTGCCAGCAGCTTGGTTCGAGCTGGGGGGAGTCGGGAGCAGTACTTC,CASSLVRAGGSREQYF
-,TRBV27,TRBJ1-6,-,TGTGCCAGCAGTTTAATAAATTCACCCCTCCACTTT,CASSLINSPLHF
-,TRBV4-1,TRBJ1-4,-,TGCGCCAGCAGCCAAGAAGAGCGCAGGGCAAACGAAAAACTGTTTTTT,CASSQEERRANEKLFF
-,TRBV7-9,TRBJ1-4,TRBD1,TGTGCCAGCAGCTTGGGAACAGGGGGTATTAATGAAAAACTGTTTTTT,CASSLGTGGINEKLFF
-,TRBV5-4,TRBJ2-7,-,TGTGCCAGCAGCTCGGGCGACAGCACCTACGAGCAGTACTTC,CASSSGDSTYEQYF